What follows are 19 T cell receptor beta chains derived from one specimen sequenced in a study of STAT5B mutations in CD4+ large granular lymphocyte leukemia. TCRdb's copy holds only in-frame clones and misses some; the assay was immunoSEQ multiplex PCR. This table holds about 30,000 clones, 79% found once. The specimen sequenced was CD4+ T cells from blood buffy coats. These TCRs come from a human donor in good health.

The CDR3 loop is CASSTPRTSGSNEQFF. In nucleotides, the CDR3 is TGTGCCAGCAGTACACCCCGGACTAGCGGGAGCAATGAGCAGTTCTTC. The J gene is TRBJ2-1, the V gene TRBV6-6; TRBD2 aligns across 13 bases. Germline V gene lookup returns CDR1 MNHNY and CDR2 SVGAGI (reference sequence). The CDR3 sequence is 16 residues long. V was clipped by 5 bases and J by 6 bases; unmatched bases: 7.

The CDR3 sequence is CASSLLRTSGSLNEQFF. The CDR3 DNA follows: TGTGCCAGCAGCCTACTCCGGACTAGCGGGAGCCTCAATGAGCAGTTCTTC. The V gene is TRBV7-2, the J gene TRBJ2-1; TRBD2 agrees at 13 bases. Per the germline V gene, CDR1 is SGHTA and CDR2 is FQGNSA. The CDR3 is 17 amino acids. Trimming cost V 5 bases and J 6 bases; bases outside gene matches: 10. Using reference TRBV7-2 and TRBJ2-1 for the parts outside the CDR3, the full variable domain is GAGVSQSPSNKVTEKGKDVELRCDPISGHTALYWYRQSLGQGLEFLIYFQGNSAPDKSGLPSDRFSAERTGGSVSTLTIQRTQQEDSAVYLCASSLLRTSGSLNEQFFGPGTRLTVL.

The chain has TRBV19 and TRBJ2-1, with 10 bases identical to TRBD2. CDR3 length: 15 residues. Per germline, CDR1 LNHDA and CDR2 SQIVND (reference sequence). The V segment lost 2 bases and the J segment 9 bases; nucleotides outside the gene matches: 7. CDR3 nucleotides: TGTGCCAGTAGTATATCCAGCGGGGGGGACCCTGAGCAGTTCTTC. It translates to CASSISSGGDPEQFF. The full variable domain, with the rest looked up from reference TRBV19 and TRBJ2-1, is DGGITQSPKYLFRKEGQNVTLSCEQNLNHDAMYWYRQDPGQGLRLIYYSQIVNDFQKGDIAEGYSVSREKKESFPLTVTSAQKNPTAFYLCASSISSGGDPEQFFGPGTRLTVL.

CDR3 DNA sequence: TGTGCCAGCAGCTTAGGGGCCATAGAGACTGGGACCCAGTACTTC. Protein: CASSLGAIETGTQYF. The V gene is TRBV7-8, the J gene TRBJ2-5; D not certain. The V and J ends lost 1 base and 7 bases respectively, with 16 bases between them. The CDR3 contains 15 residues. Germline CDR1 is SGHVS and CDR2 is FQNEAQ.

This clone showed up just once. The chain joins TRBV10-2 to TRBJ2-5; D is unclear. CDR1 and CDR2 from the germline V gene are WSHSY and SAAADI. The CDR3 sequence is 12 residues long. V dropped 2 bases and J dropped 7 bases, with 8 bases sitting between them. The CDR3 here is CASSESSGTQYF. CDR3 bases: TGCGCCAGCAGTGAGAGCTCGGGGACCCAGTACTTC.

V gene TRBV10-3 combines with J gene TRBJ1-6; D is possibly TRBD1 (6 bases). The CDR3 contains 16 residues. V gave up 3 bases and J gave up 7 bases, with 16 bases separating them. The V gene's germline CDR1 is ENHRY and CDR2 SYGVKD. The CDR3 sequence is CAISELGTTSNSPLHF. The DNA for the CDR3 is TGTGCCATCAGTGAATTAGGGACAACCTCCAATTCACCCCTCCACTTT.

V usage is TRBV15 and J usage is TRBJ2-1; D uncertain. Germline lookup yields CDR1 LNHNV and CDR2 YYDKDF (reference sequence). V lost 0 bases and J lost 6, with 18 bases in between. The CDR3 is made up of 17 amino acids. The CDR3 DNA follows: TGTGCCACCAGCAGAGATCAGTACTCGAGAGCGTCCAATGAGCAGTTCTTC. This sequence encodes CATSRDQYSRASNEQFF.

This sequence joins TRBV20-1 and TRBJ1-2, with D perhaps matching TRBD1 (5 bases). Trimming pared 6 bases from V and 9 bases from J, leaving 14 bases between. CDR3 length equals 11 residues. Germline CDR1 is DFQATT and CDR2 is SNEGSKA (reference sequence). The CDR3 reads CSAPGSGSYTF. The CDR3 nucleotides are TGCAGTGCCCCAGGGTCCGGGAGCTACACCTTC.

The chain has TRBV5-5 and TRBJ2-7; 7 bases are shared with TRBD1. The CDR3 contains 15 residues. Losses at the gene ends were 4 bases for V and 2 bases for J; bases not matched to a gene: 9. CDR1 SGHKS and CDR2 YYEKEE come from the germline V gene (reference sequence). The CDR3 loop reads CASSILGQKAYEQYF. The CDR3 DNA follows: TGTGCCAGCAGCATATTGGGACAGAAAGCCTACGAGCAGTACTTC.

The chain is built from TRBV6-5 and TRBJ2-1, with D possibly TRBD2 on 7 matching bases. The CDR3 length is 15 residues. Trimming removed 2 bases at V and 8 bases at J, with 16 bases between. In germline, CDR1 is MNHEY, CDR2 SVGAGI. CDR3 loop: CASSYGQRGGDEQFF. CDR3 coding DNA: TGTGCCAGCAGTTACGGCCAGCGAGGGGGGGATGAGCAGTTCTTC.

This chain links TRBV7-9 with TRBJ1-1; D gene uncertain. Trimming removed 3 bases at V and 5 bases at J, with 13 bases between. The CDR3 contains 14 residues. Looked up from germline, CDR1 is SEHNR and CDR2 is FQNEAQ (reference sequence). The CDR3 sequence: CASSFTRSGTEAFF. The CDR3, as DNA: TGTGCCAGCAGCTTCACTCGATCTGGGACTGAAGCTTTCTTT. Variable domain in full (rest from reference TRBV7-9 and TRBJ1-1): DTGVSQNPRHKITKRGQNVTFRCDPISEHNRLYWYRQTLGQGPEFLTYFQNEAQLEKSRLLSDRFSAERPKGSFSTLEIQRTEQGDSAMYLCASSFTRSGTEAFFGQGTRLTVV.

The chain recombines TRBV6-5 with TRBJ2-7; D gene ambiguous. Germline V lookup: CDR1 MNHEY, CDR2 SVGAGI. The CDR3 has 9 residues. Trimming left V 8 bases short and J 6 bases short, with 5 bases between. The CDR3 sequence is CASPREQYF. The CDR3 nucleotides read TGTGCCAGCCCCCGCGAGCAGTACTTC.

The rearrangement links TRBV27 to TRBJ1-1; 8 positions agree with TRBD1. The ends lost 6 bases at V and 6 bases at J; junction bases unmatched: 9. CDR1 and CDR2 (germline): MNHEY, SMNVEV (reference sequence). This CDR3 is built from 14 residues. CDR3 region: CASSSPTGVAEAFF. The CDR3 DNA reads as TGTGCCAGCAGCTCCCCGACAGGGGTCGCTGAAGCTTTCTTT.

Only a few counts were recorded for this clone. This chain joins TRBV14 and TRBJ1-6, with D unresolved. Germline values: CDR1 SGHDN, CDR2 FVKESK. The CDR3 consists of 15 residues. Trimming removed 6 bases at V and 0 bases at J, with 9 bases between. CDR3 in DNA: TGTGCCAGCAGTTCTTTTAGCTCCTATAATTCACCCCTCCACTTT. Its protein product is CASSSFSSYNSPLHF.

CDR3 sequence: CAISEGGQDRSPLHF. CDR3 bases: TGTGCCATCAGTGAGGGGGGGCAGGACCGGTCACCCCTCCACTTT. The V and J genes are TRBV10-3 and TRBJ1-6; possible D gene TRBD1, 6 bases. CDR1 and CDR2 (germline): ENHRY, SYGVKD. Trimming removed 2 bases from V and 10 bases from J, with 15 bases in between. There are 15 residues in the CDR3.

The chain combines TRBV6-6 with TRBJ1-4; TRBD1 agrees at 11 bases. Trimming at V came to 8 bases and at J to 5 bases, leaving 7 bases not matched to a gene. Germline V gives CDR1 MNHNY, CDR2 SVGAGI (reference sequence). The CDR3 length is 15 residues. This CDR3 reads CASGGQGAMNEKLFF. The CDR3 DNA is TGTGCCAGCGGAGGACAGGGGGCGATGAATGAAAAACTGTTTTTT.

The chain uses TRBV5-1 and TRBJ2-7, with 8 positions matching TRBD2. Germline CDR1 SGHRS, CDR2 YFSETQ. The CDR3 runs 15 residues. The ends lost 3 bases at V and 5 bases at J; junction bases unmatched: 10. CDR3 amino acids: CASSSPGTRSHEQYF. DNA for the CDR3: TGCGCCAGCAGCTCGCCCGGGACTAGGTCCCACGAGCAGTACTTC.

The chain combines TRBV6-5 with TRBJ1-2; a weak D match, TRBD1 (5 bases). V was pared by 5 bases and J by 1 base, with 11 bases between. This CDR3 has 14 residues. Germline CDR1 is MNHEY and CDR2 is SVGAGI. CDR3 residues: CASSGRRGNYGYTF. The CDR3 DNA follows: TGTGCCAGCAGTGGACGGAGGGGTAACTATGGCTACACCTTC.

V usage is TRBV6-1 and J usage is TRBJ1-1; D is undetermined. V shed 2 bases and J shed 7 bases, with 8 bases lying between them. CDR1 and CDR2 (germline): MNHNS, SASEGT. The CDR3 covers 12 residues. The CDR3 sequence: CASSELDYEAFF. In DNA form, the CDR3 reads TGTGCCAGCAGTGAATTGGACTATGAAGCTTTCTTT.